This TCR beta chain was captured by sequencing in a study of blood T cell repertoires in COVID-19. The protocol was immunoSEQ multiplex PCR, while the TCRdb copy is restricted to in-frame clones and leaves out a portion. The sample has over 100,000 clones, less than 90% seen once. This receptor was obtained from a human donor in a cohort sampled during active COVID-19. Sequenced material: peripheral blood.

Here the CDR3 reads CASSSRTGYGYTF. The CDR3 region has the DNA TGTGCCAGCAGTTCCAGGACAGGTTATGGCTACACCTTC. The chain has TRBV27 and TRBJ1-2; the match to TRBD1 covers 7 bases. The length of the CDR3 is 13 residues. V was pared by 4 bases and J by 5 bases, with 4 bases of the junction left unmatched. Germline V gene sequence: CDR1 MNHEY, CDR2 SMNVEV (reference sequence).